This note documents a single T cell receptor (beta chain) sequence. Here immunoSEQ multiplex PCR was the method, and the copy in TCRdb shows in-frame clones only, minus some. The sample holds over 10,000 clones, approximately 80% seen once. The data were obtained in a study of control samples from healthy donors and cancer patients. Germline-derived CDR1 and CDR2 are PRHDT and FYEKMQ (reference sequence). Unmatched junction bases numbered 6, after V lost 5 bases and J lost 4 bases. The CDR3 runs to 15 residues. The rearrangement links TRBV13 to TRBJ2-7; 12 nucleotides match TRBD1. Sequencing was done on a sample of formalin-fixed, paraffin-embedded tissue. The origin of this receptor is a male donor with melanoma. The CDR3: CASSVRDRGRYEQYF. CDR3 sequence (DNA): TGTGCCAGCAGCGTCCGGGACAGGGGGCGGTACGAGCAGTACTTC. The full variable domain, in which reference TRBV13 and TRBJ2-7 provide the parts outside the CDR3, is AAGVIQSPRHLIKEKRETATLKCYPIPRHDTVYWYQQGPGQDPQFLISFYEKMQSDKGSIPDRFSAQQFSDYHSELNMSSLELGDSALYFCASSVRDRGRYEQYFGPGTRLTVT.